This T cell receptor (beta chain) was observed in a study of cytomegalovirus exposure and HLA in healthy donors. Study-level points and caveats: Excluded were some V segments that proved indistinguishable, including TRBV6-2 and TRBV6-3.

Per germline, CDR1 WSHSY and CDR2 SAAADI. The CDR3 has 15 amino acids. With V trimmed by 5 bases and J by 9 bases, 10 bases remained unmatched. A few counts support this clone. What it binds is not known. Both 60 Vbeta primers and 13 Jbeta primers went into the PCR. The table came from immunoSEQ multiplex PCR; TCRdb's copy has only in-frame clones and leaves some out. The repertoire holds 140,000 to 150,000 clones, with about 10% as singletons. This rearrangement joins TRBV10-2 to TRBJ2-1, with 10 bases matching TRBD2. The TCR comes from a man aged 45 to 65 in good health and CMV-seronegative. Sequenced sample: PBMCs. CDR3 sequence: CASSIAGGPRGEQFF. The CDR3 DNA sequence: TGCGCCAGCAGTATAGCGGGGGGCCCTCGGGGTGAGCAGTTCTTC.